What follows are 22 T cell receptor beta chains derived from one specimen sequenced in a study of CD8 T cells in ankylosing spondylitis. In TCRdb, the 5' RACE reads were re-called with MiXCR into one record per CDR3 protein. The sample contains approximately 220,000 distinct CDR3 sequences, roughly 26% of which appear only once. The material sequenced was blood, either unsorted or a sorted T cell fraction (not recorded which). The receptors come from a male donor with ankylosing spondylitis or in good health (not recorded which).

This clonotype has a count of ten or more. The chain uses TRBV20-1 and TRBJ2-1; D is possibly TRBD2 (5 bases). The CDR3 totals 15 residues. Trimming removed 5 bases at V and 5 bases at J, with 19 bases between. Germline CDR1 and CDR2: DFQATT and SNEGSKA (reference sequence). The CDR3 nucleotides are TGCAGTGCTCTTACCCCTCACGGGAAGGACAATGAGCAGTTCTTC. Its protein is CSALTPHGKDNEQFF.

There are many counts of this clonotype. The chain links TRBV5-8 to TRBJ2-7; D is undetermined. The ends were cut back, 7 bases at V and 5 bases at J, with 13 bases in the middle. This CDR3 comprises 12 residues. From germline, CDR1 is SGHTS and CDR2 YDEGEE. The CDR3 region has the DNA TGTGCCAGCGGCATCGTGGGCCACGAGCAGTACTTC. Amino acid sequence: CASGIVGHEQYF.

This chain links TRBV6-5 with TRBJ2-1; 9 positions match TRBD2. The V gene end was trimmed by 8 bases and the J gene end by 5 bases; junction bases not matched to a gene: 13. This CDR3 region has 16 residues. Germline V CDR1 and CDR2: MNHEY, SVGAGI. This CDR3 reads CASGSAGGLRNNEQFF. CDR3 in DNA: TGTGCCAGCGGTTCGGCGGGAGGGCTAAGAAACAATGAGCAGTTCTTC.

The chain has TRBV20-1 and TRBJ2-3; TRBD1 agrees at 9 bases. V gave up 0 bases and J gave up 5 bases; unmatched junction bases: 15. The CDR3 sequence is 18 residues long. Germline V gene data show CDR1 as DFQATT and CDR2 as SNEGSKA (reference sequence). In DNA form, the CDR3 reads TGCAGTGCTAGAGATTTCCTCGAATTACAGGGGGCTGGAGATACGCAGTATTTT. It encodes CSARDFLELQGAGDTQYF.

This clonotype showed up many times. The chain's CDR3 is CASSYSVYAGGLSEQYF. The CDR3 nucleotides are TGTGCCAGCAGTTACTCGGTTTACGCAGGGGGTTTATCCGAGCAGTACTTC. This chain uses TRBV6-5 with TRBJ2-7, with 7 bases aligning to TRBD1. The CDR3 contains 17 residues. Trimming at V came to 0 bases and at J to 6 bases, leaving 14 bases not matched to a gene. Germline V lookup: CDR1 MNHEY, CDR2 SVGAGI.

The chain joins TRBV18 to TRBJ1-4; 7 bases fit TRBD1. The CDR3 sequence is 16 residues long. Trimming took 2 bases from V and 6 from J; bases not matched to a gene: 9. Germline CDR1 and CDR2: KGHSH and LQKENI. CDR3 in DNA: TGTGCCAGCTCACCAGGGGCGACAGGGCTACATGAAAAACTGTTTTTT. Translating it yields CASSPGATGLHEKLFF.

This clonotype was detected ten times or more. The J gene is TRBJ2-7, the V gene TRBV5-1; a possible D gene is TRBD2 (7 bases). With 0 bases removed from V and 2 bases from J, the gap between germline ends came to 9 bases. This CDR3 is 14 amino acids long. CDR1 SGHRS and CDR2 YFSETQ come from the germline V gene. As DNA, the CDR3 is TGCGCCAGCAGCTTGGAGGGGGGGGCCTACGAGCAGTACTTC. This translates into CASSLEGGAYEQYF.

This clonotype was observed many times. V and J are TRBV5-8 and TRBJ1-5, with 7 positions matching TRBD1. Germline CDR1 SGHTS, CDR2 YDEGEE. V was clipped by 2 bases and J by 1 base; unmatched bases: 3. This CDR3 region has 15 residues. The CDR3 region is CASSFRQGSNQPQHF. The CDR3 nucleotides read TGTGCCAGCAGCTTCAGACAGGGCAGCAATCAGCCCCAGCATTTT.

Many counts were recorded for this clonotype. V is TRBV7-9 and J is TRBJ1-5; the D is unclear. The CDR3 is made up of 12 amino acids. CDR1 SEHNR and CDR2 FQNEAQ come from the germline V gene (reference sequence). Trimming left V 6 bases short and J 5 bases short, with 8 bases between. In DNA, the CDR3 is TGTGCCAGCAGTCAGAATGATCAGCCCCAGCATTTT. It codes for CASSQNDQPQHF.

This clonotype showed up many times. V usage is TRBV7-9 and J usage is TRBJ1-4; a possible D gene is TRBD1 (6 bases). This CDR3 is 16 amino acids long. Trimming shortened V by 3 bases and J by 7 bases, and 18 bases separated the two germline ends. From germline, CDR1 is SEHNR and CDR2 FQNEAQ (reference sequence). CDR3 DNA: TGTGCCAGCAGCTTCCACGGAACGGGGGGCGGTGAAAAACTGTTTTTT. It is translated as CASSFHGTGGGEKLFF.

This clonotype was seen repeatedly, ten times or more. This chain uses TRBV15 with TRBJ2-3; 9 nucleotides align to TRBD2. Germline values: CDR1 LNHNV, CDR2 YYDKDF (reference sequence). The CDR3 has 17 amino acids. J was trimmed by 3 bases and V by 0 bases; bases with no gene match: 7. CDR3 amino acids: CATSRDLGLAVTDTQYF. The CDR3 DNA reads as TGTGCCACCAGCAGAGATTTGGGACTAGCTGTGACAGATACGCAGTATTTT.

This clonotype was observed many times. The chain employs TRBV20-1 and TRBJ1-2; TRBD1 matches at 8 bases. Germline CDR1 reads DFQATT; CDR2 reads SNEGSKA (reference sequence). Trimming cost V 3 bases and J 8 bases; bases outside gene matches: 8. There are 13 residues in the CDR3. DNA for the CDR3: TGCAGTGCTAGGACCGGGACAGGTGGCGGCTACACCTTC. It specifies CSARTGTGGGYTF.

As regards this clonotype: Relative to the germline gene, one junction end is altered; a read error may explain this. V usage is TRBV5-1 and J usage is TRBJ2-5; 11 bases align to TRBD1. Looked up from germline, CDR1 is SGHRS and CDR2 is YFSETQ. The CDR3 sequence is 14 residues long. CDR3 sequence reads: CASSRTGGSKTQNF. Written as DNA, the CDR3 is TGCGCCAGCAGCCGGACAGGGGGCAGCAAGACCCAGAACTTC.

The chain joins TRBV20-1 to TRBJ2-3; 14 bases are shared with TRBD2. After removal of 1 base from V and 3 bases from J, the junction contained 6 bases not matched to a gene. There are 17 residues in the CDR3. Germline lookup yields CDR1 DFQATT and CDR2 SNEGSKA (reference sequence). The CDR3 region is CSARGTSGGPRTDTQYF. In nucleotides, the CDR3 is TGCAGTGCTAGAGGGACTAGCGGGGGGCCGAGGACAGATACGCAGTATTTT.

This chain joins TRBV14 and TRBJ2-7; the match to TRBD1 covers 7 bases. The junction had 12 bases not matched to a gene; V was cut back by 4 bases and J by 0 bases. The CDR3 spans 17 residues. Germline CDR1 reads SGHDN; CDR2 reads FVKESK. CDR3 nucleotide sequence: TGTGCCAGCAGCCCAATAACCCCGGGACAGAGCTCCTACGAGCAGTACTTC. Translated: CASSPITPGQSSYEQYF.

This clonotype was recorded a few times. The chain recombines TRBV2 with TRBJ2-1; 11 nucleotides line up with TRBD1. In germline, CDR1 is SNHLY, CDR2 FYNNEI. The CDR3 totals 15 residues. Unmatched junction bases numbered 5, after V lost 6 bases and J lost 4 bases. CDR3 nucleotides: TGTGCCAGCAGAGGACAGGGGGCTGGATACAATGAGCAGTTCTTC. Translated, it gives CASRGQGAGYNEQFF.

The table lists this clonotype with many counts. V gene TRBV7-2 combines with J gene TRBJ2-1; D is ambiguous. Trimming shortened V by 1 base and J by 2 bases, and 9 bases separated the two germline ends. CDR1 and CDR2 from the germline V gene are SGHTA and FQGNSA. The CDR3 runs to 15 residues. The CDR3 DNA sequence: TGTGCCAGCAGCTTAGACGGGTACACCTACAATGAGCAGTTCTTC. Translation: CASSLDGYTYNEQFF. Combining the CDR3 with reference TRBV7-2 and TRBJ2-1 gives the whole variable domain GAGVSQSPSNKVTEKGKDVELRCDPISGHTALYWYRQSLGQGLEFLIYFQGNSAPDKSGLPSDRFSAERTGGSVSTLTIQRTQQEDSAVYLCASSLDGYTYNEQFFGPGTRLTVL.

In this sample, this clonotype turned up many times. The DNA for the CDR3 is TGCAGCCCTGTCATTCATACAAATGAGCAGTTCTTC. It encodes CSPVIHTNEQFF. The chain links TRBV29-1 to TRBJ2-1; D is unclear. V lost 8 bases to trimming and J lost 7 bases, with 15 bases between them. Germline CDR1 is SQVTM and CDR2 is ANQGSEA. The CDR3 has 12 residues.

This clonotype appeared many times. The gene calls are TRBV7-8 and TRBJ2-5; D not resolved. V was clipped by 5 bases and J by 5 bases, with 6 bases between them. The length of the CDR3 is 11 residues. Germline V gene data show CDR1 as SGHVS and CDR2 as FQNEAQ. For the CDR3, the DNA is TGTGCCAGCAGCCCGACTGAGACCCAGTACTTC. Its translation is CASSPTETQYF.

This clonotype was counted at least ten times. CDR3 bases: TGTGCCAGCAGCGTCCTTAGCGGGAGTACCCATAATGAGCAGTTCTTC. It codes for CASSVLSGSTHNEQFF. The chain is built from TRBV9 and TRBJ2-1; TRBD2 matches 9 bases. Germline V gene lookup returns CDR1 SGDLS and CDR2 YYNGEE. This CDR3 has 16 residues. Unmatched junction bases numbered 10, after V lost 2 bases and J lost 7 bases.

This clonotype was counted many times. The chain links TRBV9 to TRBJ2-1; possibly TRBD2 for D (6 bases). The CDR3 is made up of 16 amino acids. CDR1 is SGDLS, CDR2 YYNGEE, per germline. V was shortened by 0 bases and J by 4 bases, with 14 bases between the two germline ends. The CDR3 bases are TGTGCCAGCAGCGTAGAAGACCAGCGGGTATACAATGAGCAGTTCTTC. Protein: CASSVEDQRVYNEQFF.

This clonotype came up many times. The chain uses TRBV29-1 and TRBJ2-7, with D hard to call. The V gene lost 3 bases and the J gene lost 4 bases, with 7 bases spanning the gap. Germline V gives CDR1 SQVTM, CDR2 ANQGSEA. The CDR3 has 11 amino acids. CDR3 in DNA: TGCAGCGTTGAGGAGTTTTACGAGCAGTACTTC. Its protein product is CSVEEFYEQYF.